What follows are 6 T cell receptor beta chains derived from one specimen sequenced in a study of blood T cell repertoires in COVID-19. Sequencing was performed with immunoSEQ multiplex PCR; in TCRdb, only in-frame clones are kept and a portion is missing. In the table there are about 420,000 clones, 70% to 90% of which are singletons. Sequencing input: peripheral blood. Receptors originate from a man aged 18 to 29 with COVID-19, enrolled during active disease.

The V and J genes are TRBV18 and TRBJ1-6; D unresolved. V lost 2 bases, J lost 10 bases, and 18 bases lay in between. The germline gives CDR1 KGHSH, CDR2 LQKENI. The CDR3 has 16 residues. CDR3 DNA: TGTGCCAGCTCACCAGAGGAGGCGGGGTTGGGATCACCCCTCCACTTT. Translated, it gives CASSPEEAGLGSPLHF.

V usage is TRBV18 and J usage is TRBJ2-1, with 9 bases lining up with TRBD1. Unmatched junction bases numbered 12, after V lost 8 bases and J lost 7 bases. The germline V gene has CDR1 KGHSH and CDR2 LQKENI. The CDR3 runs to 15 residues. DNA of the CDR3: TGTGCCAGCCGACGGACAGGGGCTGTAGCAAATGAGCAGTTCTTC. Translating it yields CASRRTGAVANEQFF.

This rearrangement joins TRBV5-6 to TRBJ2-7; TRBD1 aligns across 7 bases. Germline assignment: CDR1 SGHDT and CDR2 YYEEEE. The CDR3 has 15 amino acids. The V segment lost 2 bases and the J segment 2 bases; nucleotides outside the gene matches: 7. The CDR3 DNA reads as TGTGCCAGCAGCTTAAAGACAGGGCTCCCCTACGAGCAGTACTTC. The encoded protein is CASSLKTGLPYEQYF. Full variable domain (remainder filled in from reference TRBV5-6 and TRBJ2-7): DAGVTQSPTHLIKTRGQQVTLRCSPKSGHDTVSWYQQALGQGPQFIFQYYEEEERQRGNFPDRFSGHQFPNYSSELNVNALLLGDSALYLCASSLKTGLPYEQYFGPGTRLTVT.

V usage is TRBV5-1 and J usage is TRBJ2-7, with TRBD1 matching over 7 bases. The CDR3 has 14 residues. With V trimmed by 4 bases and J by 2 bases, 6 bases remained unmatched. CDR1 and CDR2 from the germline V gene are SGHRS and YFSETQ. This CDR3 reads CASSHYTGAYEQYF. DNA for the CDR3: TGCGCCAGCAGCCATTATACAGGGGCCTACGAGCAGTACTTC.

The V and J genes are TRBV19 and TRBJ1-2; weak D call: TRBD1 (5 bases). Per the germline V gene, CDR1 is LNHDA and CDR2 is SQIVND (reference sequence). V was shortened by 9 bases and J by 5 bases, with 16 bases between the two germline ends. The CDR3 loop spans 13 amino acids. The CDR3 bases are TGTGCCAGCAGGGAAGTAGGAAAGTATGGCTACACCTTC. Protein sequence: CASREVGKYGYTF.

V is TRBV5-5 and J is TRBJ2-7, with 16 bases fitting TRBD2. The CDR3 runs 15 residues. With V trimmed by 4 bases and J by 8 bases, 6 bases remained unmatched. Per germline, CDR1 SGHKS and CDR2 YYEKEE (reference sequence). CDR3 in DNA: TGTGCCAGCAGCCCGGGACTAGCGGGGGGGCCCCAGCAGTACTTC. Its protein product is CASSPGLAGGPQQYF.